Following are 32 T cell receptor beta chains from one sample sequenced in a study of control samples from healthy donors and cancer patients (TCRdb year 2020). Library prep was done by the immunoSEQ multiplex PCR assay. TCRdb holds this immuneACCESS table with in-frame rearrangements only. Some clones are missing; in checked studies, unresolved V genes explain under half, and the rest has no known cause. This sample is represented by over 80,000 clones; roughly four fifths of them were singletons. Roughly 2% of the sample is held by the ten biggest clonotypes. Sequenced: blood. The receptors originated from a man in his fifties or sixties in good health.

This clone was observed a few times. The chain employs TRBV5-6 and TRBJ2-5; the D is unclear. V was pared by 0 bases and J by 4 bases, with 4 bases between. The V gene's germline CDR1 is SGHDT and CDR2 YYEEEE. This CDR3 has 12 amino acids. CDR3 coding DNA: TGTGCCAGCAGCTTGGTGGGAGAGACCCAGTACTTC. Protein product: CASSLVGETQYF.

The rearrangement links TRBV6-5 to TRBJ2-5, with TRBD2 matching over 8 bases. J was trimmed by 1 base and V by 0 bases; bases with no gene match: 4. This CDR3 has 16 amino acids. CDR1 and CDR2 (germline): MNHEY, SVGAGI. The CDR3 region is CASSYSKRGFQETQYF. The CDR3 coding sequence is TGTGCCAGCAGTTACTCAAAGCGGGGGTTCCAAGAGACCCAGTACTTC.

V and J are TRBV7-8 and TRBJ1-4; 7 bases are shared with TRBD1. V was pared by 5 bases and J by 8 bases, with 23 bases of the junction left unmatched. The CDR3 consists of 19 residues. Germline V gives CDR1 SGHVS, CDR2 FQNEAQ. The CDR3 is CASSPGTAFYLAGGEKLFF. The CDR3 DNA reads TGTGCCAGCAGCCCGGGGACAGCTTTTTACCTTGCAGGTGGCGAAAAACTGTTTTTT.

CDR3 in DNA: TGTGCCAGCAGCTACGCCGCTGGGACAGGAAATCCCTACGAGCAGTACTTC. Its protein product is CASSYAAGTGNPYEQYF. The chain uses TRBV5-5 and TRBJ2-7; 8 nucleotides match TRBD1. Trimming removed 3 bases from V and 2 bases from J; junction bases left unmatched: 13. There are 17 residues in the CDR3. Germline V lookup: CDR1 SGHKS, CDR2 YYEKEE (reference sequence).

Here the CDR3 DNA reads TGTGCCAGCAGCTGGGGGGCGGCTAGCGAAAATGAGCAGTTCTTC. This codes for CASSWGAASENEQFF. The gene calls are TRBV5-4 and TRBJ2-1; D is tentatively TRBD1 or TRBD2 (6 bases each). This CDR3 comprises 15 residues. CDR1 and CDR2 (germline): SGHNT, YYREEE (reference sequence). Trimming took 3 bases from V and 7 from J, leaving 17 bases between them.

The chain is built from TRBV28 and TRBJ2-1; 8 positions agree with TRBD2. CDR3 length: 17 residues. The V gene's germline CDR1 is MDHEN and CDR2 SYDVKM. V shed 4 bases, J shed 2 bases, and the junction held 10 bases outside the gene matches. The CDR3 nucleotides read TGTGCCAGCAGTTCTGCTTCGGCGGGAGGAACCTACAATGAGCAGTTCTTC. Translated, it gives CASSSASAGGTYNEQFF.

The CDR3 DNA reads as TGCGCCAGCAGCTTGGACAGGGGTTTCACAGATACGCAGTATTTT. Translation: CASSLDRGFTDTQYF. The chain couples TRBV5-1 to TRBJ2-3; 7 bases agree with TRBD1. The CDR3 runs 15 residues. Unmatched junction bases numbered 3, after V lost 0 bases and J lost 2 bases. The germline CDR1 and CDR2 sequences are SGHRS and YFSETQ.

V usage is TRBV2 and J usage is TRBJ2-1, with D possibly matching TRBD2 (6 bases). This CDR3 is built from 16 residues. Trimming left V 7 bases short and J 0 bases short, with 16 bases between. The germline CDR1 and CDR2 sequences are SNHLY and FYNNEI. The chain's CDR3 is CASILPRGLSYNEQFF. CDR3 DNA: TGTGCCAGCATTCTTCCGCGGGGTCTCTCCTACAATGAGCAGTTCTTC.

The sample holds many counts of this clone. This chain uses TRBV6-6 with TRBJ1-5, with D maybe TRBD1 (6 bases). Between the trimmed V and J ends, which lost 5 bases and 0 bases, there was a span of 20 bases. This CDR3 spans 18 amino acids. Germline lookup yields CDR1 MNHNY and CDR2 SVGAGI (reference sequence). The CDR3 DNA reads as TGTGCCAGCAGTCCAACGGGAGGATACAGGGATAGCAATCAGCCCCAGCATTTT. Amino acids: CASSPTGGYRDSNQPQHF.

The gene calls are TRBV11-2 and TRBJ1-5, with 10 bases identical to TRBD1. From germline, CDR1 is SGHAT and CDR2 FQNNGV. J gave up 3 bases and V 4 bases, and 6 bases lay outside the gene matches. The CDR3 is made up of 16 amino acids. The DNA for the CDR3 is TGTGCCAGCAGCTATGGGACAGGGGCCTTCAATCAGCCCCAGCATTTT. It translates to CASSYGTGAFNQPQHF.

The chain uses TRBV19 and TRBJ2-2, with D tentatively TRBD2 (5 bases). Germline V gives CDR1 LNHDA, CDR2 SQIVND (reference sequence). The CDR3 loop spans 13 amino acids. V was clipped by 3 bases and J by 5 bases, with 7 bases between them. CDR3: CASSIWETGELFF. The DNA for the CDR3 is TGTGCCAGTAGTATTTGGGAGACCGGGGAGCTGTTTTTT.

CDR3 amino acids: CASRGRGNSPLHF. In DNA, the CDR3 is TGTGCCAGTCGGGGAAGAGGGAATTCACCCCTCCACTTT. The V gene is TRBV19, the J gene TRBJ1-6; no clear D gene. This CDR3 comprises 13 residues. The V and J ends lost 8 bases and 7 bases respectively, with 12 bases between them. CDR1 and CDR2 from the germline V gene are LNHDA and SQIVND (reference sequence).

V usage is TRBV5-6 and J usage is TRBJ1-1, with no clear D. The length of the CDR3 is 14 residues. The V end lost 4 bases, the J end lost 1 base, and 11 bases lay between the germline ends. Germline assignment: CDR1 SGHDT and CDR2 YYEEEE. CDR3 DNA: TGTGCCAGCAGCCGGGCGCCGAGGAACACTGAAGCTTTCTTT. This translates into CASSRAPRNTEAFF.

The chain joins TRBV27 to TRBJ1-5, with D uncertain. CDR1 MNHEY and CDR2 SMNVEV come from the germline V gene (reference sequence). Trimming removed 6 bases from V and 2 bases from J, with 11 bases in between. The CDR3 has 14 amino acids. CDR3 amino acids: CASSLREGNQPQHF. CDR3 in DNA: TGTGCCAGCAGCCTCCGGGAAGGCAATCAGCCCCAGCATTTT.

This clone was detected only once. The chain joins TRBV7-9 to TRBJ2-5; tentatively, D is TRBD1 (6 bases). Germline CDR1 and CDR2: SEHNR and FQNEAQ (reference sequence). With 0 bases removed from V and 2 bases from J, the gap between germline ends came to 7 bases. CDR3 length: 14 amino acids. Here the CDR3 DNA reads TGTGCCAGCAGCTTAGCACAGGGTCAAGAGACCCAGTACTTC. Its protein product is CASSLAQGQETQYF.

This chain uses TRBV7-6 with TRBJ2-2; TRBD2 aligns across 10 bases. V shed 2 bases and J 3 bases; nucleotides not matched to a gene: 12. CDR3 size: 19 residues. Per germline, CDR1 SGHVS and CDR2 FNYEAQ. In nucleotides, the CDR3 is TGTGCCAGCAGCTTAAGGCCTAGCGGGGGAGTCGTTTACACCGGGGAGCTGTTTTTT. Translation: CASSLRPSGGVVYTGELFF.

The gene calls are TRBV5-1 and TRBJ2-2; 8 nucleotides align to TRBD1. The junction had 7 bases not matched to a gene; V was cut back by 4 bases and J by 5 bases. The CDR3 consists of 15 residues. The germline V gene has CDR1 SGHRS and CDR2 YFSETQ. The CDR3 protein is CASSLTGAGTGELFF. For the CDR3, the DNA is TGCGCCAGCAGCCTGACAGGGGCAGGGACCGGGGAGCTGTTTTTT.

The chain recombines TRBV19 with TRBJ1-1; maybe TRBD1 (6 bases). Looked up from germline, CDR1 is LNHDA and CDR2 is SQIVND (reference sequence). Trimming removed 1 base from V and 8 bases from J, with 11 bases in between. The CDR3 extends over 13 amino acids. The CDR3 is CASSIVGTGEAFF. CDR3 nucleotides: TGTGCCAGTAGTATAGTAGGAACAGGGGAAGCTTTCTTT. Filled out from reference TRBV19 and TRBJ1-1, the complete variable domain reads DGGITQSPKYLFRKEGQNVTLSCEQNLNHDAMYWYRQDPGQGLRLIYYSQIVNDFQKGDIAEGYSVSREKKESFPLTVTSAQKNPTAFYLCASSIVGTGEAFFGQGTRLTVV.

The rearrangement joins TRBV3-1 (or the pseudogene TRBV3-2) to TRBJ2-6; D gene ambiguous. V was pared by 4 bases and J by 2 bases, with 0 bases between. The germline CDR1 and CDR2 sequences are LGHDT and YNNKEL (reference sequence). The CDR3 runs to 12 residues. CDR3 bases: TGTGCCAGCAGCCCTGGGGCCAACGTCCTGACTTTC. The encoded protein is CASSPGANVLTF.

The CDR3 DNA sequence: TGTGCCAGCAGCATCAAAGCTACCGGGACAGGGGGGGACTATGGCTACACCTTC. As protein: CASSIKATGTGGDYGYTF. This chain connects TRBV7-9 to TRBJ1-2, with TRBD1 identical over 11 bases. CDR3 length: 18 residues. The J segment lost 3 bases and the V segment lost 5 bases, leaving 14 bases of the junction unmatched. CDR1 and CDR2 from the germline V gene are SEHNR and FQNEAQ (reference sequence). Full variable domain (outside the CDR3, taken from reference TRBV7-9 and TRBJ1-2): DTGVSQNPRHKITKRGQNVTFRCDPISEHNRLYWYRQTLGQGPEFLTYFQNEAQLEKSRLLSDRFSAERPKGSFSTLEIQRTEQGDSAMYLCASSIKATGTGGDYGYTFGSGTRLTVV.

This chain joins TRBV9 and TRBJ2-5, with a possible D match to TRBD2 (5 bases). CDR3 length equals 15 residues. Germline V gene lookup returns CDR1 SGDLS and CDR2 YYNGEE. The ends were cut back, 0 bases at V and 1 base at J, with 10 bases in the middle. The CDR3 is CASSVVPGSQETQYF. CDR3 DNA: TGTGCCAGCAGCGTAGTTCCGGGGTCCCAAGAGACCCAGTACTTC.

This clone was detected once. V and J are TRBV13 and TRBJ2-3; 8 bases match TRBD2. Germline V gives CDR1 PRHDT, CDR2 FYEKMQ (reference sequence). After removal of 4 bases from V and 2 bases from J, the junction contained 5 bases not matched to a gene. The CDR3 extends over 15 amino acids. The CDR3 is CASSSTSGPTDTQYF. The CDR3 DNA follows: TGTGCCAGCAGCTCCACTAGCGGACCCACAGATACGCAGTATTTT.

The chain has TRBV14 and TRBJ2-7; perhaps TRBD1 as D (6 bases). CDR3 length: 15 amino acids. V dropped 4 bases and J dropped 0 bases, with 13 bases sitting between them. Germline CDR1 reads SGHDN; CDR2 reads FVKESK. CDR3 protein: CASSRGLLSSYEQYF. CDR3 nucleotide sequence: TGTGCCAGCAGCCGGGGGCTCCTAAGCTCCTACGAGCAGTACTTC.

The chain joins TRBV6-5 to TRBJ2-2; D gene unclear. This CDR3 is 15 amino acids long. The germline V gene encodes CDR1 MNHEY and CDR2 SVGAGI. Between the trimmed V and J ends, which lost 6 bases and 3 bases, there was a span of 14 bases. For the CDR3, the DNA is TGTGCCAGCAGGCCCGGTCTTGGGGACACCGGGGAGCTGTTTTTT. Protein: CASRPGLGDTGELFF.

DNA for the CDR3: TGCGCCAGCAGCTTGGCGGGACAGGCCGCAGCTAACTATGGCTACACCTTC. Translation gives CASSLAGQAAANYGYTF. The chain couples TRBV5-1 to TRBJ1-2; 8 bases are shared with TRBD1. Germline V gives CDR1 SGHRS, CDR2 YFSETQ. This CDR3 region has 17 residues. J gave up 0 bases and V 0 bases, and 7 bases lay outside the gene matches. Full variable domain (rest looked up from reference TRBV5-1 and TRBJ1-2): KAGVTQTPRYLIKTRGQQVTLSCSPISGHRSVSWYQQTPGQGLQFLFEYFSETQRNKGNFPGRFSGRQFSNSRSEMNVSTLELGDSALYLCASSLAGQAAANYGYTFGSGTRLTVV.

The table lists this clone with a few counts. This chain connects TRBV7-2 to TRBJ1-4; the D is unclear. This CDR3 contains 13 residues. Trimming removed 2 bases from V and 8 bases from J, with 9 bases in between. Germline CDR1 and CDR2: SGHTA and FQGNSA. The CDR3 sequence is CASSLLHSEKLFF. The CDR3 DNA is TGTGCCAGCAGCTTATTACATAGCGAAAAACTGTTTTTT.

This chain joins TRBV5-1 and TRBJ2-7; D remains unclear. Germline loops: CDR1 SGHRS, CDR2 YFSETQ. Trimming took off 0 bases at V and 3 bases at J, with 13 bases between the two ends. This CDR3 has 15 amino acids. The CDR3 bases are TGCGCCAGCAGCTTGGCCAGGCGCCATAGCTACGAGCAGTACTTC. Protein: CASSLARRHSYEQYF.

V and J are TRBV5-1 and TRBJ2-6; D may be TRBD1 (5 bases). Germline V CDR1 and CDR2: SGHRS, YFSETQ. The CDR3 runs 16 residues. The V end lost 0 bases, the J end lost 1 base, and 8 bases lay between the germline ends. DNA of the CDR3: TGCGCCAGCAGCTTGGGACAGCTGTCTGGGGCCAACGTCCTGACTTTC. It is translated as CASSLGQLSGANVLTF.

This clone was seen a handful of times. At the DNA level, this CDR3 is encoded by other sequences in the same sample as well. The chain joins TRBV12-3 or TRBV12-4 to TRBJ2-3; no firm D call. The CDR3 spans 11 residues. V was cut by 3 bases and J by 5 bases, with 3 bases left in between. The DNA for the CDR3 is TGTGCCAGCAGTTTCGGAGATACGCAGTATTTT. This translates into CASSFGDTQYF.

The CDR3 loop is CASSPQLVYEQYF. CDR3 bases: TGTGCCAGCAGTCCACAACTAGTCTACGAGCAGTACTTC. V is TRBV6-2 or TRBV6-3 and J is TRBJ2-7; D possibly corresponds to TRBD2 (5 bases). Germline CDR1 and CDR2: MNHEY and SVGEGT. The V end lost 5 bases, the J end lost 3 bases, and 11 bases lay between the germline ends. This CDR3 contains 13 residues.

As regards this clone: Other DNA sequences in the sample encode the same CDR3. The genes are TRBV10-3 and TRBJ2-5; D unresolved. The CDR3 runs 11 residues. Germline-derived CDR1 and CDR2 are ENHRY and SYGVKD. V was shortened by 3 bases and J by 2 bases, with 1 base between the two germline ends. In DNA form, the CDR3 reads TGTGCCATCAGTGAACAAGAGACCCAGTACTTC. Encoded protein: CAISEQETQYF.

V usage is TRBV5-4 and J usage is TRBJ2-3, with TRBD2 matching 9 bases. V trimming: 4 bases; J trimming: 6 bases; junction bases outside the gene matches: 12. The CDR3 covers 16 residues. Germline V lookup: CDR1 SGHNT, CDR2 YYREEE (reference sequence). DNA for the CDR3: TGTGCCAGCAGCCCGGGGGCGCGGGGGGGTGGCGATACGCAGTATTTT. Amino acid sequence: CASSPGARGGGDTQYF. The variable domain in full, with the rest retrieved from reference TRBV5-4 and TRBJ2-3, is ETGVTQSPTHLIKTRGQQVTLRCSSQSGHNTVSWYQQALGQGPQFIFQYYREEENGRGNFPPRFSGLQFPNYSSELNVNALELDDSALYLCASSPGARGGGDTQYFGPGTRLTVL.